The following is a T cell receptor beta chain sequence with its context. The antigen is undetermined. This sample's treatment: around 19 received Ad26.COV2.S at low or high dose, single or two shots; about 5 received placebo; per-sample allocation not given. Sampling was performed 63 days after the first vaccine or placebo injection. Within Boston, the person who donated was an adult of 18-55 years. The sample comes from a study of Ad26.COV2.S vaccination and SARS-CoV-2 variants. Across the study: The authors gave Ad26.COV2.S intramuscularly, either once or twice 56 days apart. Study conclusions and caveats: Post-vaccination spike-specific CD8+ and CD4+ T cell responses reportedly had substantial breadth.

Generated by immunoSEQ multiplex PCR, the TCRdb table keeps only in-frame clones and is missing some. The table records around 340,000 clones, 80% to 90% of them present only once. Trimming took off 6 bases at V and 3 bases at J, with 14 bases between the two ends. The germline CDR1 and CDR2 sequences are LGHDT and YNNKEL (reference sequence). This CDR3 has 14 residues. The source is a person between 18 and 65 years old who received the Ad26.COV2.S COVID-19 vaccine or a placebo. Sequences were derived from peripheral blood, sampled in a trial of Ad26.COV2.S vaccine versus placebo. This sequence joins TRBV3-1 (or the pseudogene TRBV3-2) and TRBJ1-2; D is ambiguous. The CDR3 DNA is TGTGCCAGCAGTCCCAAGGGTAGGGACTATGGCTACACCTTC. It codes for CASSPKGRDYGYTF.